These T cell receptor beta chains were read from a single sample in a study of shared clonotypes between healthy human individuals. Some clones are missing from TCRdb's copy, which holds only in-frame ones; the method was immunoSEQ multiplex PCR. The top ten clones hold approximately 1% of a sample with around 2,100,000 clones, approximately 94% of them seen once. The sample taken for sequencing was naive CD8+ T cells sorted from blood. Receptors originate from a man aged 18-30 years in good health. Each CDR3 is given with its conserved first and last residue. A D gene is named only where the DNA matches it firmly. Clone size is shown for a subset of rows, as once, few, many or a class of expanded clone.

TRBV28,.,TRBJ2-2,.,TGTGCCAGCAGTTTTTCAGGGGAGCTGTTTTTT,CASSFSGELFF
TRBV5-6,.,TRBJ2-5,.,TGTGCCAGCAGCCCCCTAACTCATTCCCAAGAGACCCAGTACTTC,CASSPLTHSQETQYF
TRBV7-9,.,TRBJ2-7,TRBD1,TGTGCCAGCAGCTCGCGGACAGGGGATTACGAGCAGTACTTC,CASSSRTGDYEQYF
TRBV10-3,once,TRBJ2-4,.,TGTGCCATCAGTGGCTCTCAGGCCGCAAACATTCAGTACTTC,CAISGSQAANIQYF
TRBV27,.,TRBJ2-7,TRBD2,TGTGCCAGCAGTCACCCCCGCGTCCTAGCGGTGGGATGGTACGAGCAGTACTTC,CASSHPRVLAVGWYEQYF
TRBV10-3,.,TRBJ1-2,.,TGTGCCATCTCACCGGATAACTATGGCTACACCTTC,CAISPDNYGYTF
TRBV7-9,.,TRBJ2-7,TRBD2,TGTGCCAGCAGCCTTCTGACTAGCGGGACCTACGAGCAGTACTTC,CASSLLTSGTYEQYF
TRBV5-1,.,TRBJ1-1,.,TGCGCCAGCAGCTTGGCGGGCCCGGCGGGATCGAACACTGAAGCTTTCTTT,CASSLAGPAGSNTEAFF
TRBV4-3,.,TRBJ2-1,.,TGCGCCAGCAGCCAAGCCTCTTACAATGAGCAGTTCTTC,CASSQASYNEQFF
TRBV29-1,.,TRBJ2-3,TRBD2,TGCAGCGTTGAAGACACCCTGACTAGCGGGGGCGGCACAGATACGCAGTATTTT,CSVEDTLTSGGGTDTQYF
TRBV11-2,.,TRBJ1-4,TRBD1,TGTGCCAGCAGCGCCGAACAGGGGGCGGTCGAAAAACTGTTTTTT,CASSAEQGAVEKLFF
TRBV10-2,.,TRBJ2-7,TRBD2,TGCGCCAGCAGTGAGTTAGCGCGGGAGGACGAGCAGTACTTC,CASSELAREDEQYF
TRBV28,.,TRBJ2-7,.,TGTGCCAGCAGTCCCCTTGTTGAATCCTACGAGCAGTACTTC,CASSPLVESYEQYF
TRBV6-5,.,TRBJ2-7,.,TGTGCCAGCAGTTACGTCGAGAGCCCCTACGAGCAGTACTTC,CASSYVESPYEQYF
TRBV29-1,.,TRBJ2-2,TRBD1,TGCAGCGCGGACAGGAACGGGGCCGGGGAGCTGTTTTTT,CSADRNGAGELFF
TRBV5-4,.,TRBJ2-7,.,TGTGCCAGCAGCTTGGCATTAGCGTCAGAGCAGTACTTC,CASSLALASEQYF
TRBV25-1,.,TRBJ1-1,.,TGTGCCAGCAGGTCTGGAGGAATGAACACTGAAGCTTTCTTT,CASRSGGMNTEAFF
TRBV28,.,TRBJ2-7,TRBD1,TGTGCCTCTACAGGGGGCCCCTACGAGCAGTACTTC,CASTGGPYEQYF
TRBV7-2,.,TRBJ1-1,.,TGTGCCAGCAGCCCCGGCACAGGGTGGATTGAAGCTTTCTTT,CASSPGTGWIEAFF
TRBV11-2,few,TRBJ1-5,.,TGTGCCAGCAGCTTAGAAGGCGGTCAGCCCCAGCATTTT,CASSLEGGQPQHF
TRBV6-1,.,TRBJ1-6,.,TGTGCCAGCAGTGCAACCGGGACAAGTAGCTCCTATAATTCACCCCTCCACTTT,CASSATGTSSSYNSPLHF
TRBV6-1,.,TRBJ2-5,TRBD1,TGTGCCAGCAGTGAAGCGTGGGACAGCCAAGAGACCCAGTACTTC,CASSEAWDSQETQYF
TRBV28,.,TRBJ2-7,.,TGTGCCAGCTTAAAAGGGGCGCTTAGCTCCTACGAGCAGTACTTC,CASLKGALSSYEQYF
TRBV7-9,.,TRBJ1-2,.,TGTGCCAGCAGCCCGGGACGTCCTGGCTACACCTTC,CASSPGRPGYTF
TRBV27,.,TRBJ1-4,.,TGTGCCAGCAGTTCCCTCACAGGGATTAATGAAAAACTGTTTTTT,CASSSLTGINEKLFF
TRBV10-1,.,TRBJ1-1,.,TGCGCCAGCAGCTTGACAGAGAACACTGAAGCTTTCTTT,CASSLTENTEAFF
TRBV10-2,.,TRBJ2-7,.,TGCGCCAGCAGTGAGGGGGACGCCTCCTACGAGCAGTACTTC,CASSEGDASYEQYF
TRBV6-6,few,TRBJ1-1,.,TGTGCCTTGCAGGTGAACACTGAAGCTTTCTTT,CALQVNTEAFF
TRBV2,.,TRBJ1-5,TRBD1,TGTGCCAGCATGCCCAGGGGGGCCGGGTTGGCCAATCAGCCCCAGCATTTT,CASMPRGAGLANQPQHF
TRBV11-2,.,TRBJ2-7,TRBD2,TGTGCCAGCAGCTCCCCGGTTGGTAGCGGGGGTAGCTACGAGCAGTACTTC,CASSSPVGSGGSYEQYF
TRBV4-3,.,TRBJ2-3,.,TGCGCCAGCAGCCTCAGGGGCTTCACAGATACGCAGTATTTT,CASSLRGFTDTQYF
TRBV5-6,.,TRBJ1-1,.,TGTGCCAGCATCCTCGGGAACACTGAAGCTTTCTTT,CASILGNTEAFF
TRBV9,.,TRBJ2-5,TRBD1,TGTGCCAGCAGCGCCGACAGGGGGGAGACCCAGTACTTC,CASSADRGETQYF
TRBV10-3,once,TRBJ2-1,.,TGTGCCATCAGTGAGTCGTCCCTCCGCGAGCAGTTCTTC,CAISESSLREQFF
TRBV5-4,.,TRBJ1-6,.,TGTGCCAGCAGCTTGGAGCCGGCCATACGGGACTCCTATAATTCACCCCTCCACTTT,CASSLEPAIRDSYNSPLHF
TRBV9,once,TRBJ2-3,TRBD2,TGTGCCAGCAGCGTAGGGCTAGCGGGCCCAGATACGCAGTATTTT,CASSVGLAGPDTQYF
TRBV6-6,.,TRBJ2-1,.,TGTGGCTCCGTAGCGTCAAATGAGCAGTTCTTC,CGSVASNEQFF
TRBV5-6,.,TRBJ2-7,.,TGTGCCAGCAGCTTGGAAGGAACTCCCTACGAGCAGTACTTC,CASSLEGTPYEQYF
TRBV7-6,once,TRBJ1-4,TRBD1,TGTGCCAGCAGCTTAGGACAGGGTGAGAGTGAAAAACTGTTTTTT,CASSLGQGESEKLFF
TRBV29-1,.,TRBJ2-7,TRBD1,TGCAGCGTTGATGGGACTGGACAGGGGACCTACGAGCAGTACTTC,CSVDGTGQGTYEQYF
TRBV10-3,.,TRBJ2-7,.,TGTGCCATCAGTGAGAACCCACAGGGTACCTACGAGCAGTACTTC,CAISENPQGTYEQYF
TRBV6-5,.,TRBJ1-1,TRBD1,TGTGCCAGCGCGACGGGACAGTCGATTGCCACAGCTTTCTTT,CASATGQSIATAFF
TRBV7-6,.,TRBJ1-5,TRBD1,TGTGCCAGCAGCTTAGGGCAGGGGGCTCAGCCCCAGCATTTT,CASSLGQGAQPQHF
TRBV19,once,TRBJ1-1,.,TGTGCCAGTAGTATTTCCGGGGCCATGAACACTGAAGCTTTCTTT,CASSISGAMNTEAFF
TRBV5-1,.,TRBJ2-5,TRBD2,TGCGCCAGCAGCCCGGGGACTAGCCAAGAGACCCAGTACTTC,CASSPGTSQETQYF